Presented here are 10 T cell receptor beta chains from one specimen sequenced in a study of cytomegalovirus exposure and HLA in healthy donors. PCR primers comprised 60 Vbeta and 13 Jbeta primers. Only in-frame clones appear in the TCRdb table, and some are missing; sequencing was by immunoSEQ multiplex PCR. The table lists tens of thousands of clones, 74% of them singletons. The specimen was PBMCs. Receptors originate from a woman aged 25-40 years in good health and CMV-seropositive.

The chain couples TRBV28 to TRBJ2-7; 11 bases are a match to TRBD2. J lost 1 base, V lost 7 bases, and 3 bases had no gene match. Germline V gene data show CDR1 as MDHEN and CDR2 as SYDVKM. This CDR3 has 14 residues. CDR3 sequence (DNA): TGTGCCAGCACGGGACTAGCGGAATCCTACGAGCAGTACTTC. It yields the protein CASTGLAESYEQYF.

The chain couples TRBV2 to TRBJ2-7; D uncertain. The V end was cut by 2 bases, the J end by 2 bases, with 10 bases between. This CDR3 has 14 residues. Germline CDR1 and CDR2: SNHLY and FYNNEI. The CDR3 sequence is CASSELASAYEQYF. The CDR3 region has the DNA TGTGCCAGCAGTGAACTCGCTTCAGCCTACGAGCAGTACTTC.

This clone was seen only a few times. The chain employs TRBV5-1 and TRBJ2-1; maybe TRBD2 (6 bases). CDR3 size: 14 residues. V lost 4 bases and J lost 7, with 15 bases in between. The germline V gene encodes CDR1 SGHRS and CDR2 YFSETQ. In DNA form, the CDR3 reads TGCGCCAGCAGCACCGGGGACTTTTTAAATGAGCAGTTCTTC. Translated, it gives CASSTGDFLNEQFF.

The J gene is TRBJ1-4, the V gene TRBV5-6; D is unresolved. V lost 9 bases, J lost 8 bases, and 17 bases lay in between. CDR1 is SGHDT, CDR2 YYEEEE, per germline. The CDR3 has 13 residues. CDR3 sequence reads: CATRTWASEKLFF. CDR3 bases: TGTGCCACCAGGACCTGGGCCAGCGAAAAACTGTTTTTT.

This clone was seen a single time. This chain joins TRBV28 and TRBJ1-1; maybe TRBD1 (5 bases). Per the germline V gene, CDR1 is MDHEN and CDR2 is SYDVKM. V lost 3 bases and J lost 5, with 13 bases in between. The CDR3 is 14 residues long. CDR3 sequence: CASSLMVEGTEAFF. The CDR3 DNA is TGTGCCAGCAGTTTGATGGTGGAGGGGACTGAAGCTTTCTTT.

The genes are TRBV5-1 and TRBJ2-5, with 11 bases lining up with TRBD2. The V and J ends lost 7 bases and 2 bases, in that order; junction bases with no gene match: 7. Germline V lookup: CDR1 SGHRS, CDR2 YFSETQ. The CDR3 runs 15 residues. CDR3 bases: TGCGCCAGCGAACGTGGGACTAGCGGACAAGAGACCCAGTACTTC. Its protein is CASERGTSGQETQYF.

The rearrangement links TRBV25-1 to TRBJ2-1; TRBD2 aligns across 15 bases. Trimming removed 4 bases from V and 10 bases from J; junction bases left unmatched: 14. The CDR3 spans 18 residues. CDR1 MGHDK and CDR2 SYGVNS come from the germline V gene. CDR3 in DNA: TGTGCCAGCAGTGTCGGAGGGGTAGGGACTAGCGGGAGGAAAGAGCAGTTCTTC. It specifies CASSVGGVGTSGRKEQFF. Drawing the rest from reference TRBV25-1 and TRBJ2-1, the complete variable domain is EADIYQTPRYLVIGTGKKITLECSQTMGHDKMYWYQQDPGMELHLIHYSYGVNSTEKGDLSSESTVSRIRTEHFPLTLESARPSHTSQYLCASSVGGVGTSGRKEQFFGPGTRLTVL.

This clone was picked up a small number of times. Written as DNA, the CDR3 is TGTGCCAGCAGTTACGGTGCATTTAGCTCCTACAATGAGCAGTTCTTC. Residues: CASSYGAFSSYNEQFF. The chain carries TRBV6-5 and TRBJ2-1; D is uncertain. V shed 2 bases and J shed 0 bases, with 11 bases lying between them. Per germline, CDR1 MNHEY and CDR2 SVGAGI. This CDR3 is 16 amino acids long.

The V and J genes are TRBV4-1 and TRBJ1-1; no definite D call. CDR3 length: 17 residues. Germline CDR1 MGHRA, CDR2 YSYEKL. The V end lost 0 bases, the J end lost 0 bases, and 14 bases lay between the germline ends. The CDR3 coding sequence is TGCGCCAGCAGCCAAGATTACTCGGAGATAATGAACACTGAAGCTTTCTTT. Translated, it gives CASSQDYSEIMNTEAFF.

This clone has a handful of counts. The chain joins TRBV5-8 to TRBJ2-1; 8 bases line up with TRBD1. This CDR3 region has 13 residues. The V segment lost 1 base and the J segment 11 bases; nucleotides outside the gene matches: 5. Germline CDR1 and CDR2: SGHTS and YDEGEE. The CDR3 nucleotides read TGTGCCAGCAGCTTGACGGGGACAGGCCAGCAGTTCTTC. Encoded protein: CASSLTGTGQQFF. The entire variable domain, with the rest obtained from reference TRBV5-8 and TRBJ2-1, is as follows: EAGVTQSPTHLIKTRGQQATLRCSPISGHTSVYWYQQALGLGLQFLLWYDEGEERNRGNFPPRFSGRQFPNYSSELNVNALELEDSALYLCASSLTGTGQQFFGPGTRLTVL.